Below, 8 T cell receptor beta chains from the same sample are listed, as sequenced in a study of radiotherapy plus CTLA-4 blockade in lung cancer. Sequencing used immunoSEQ multiplex PCR; TCRdb keeps in-frame clones, though not all of them. The table lists fewer than 150,000 clones, nearly 80% of them singletons, with roughly 5% in the top ten. This specimen was peripheral blood, taken from a patient treated with radiotherapy plus ipilimumab. The origin of the receptors is a human donor with non-small cell lung cancer who had a partial response to radiotherapy plus ipilimumab.

This clone was recorded a few times. The CDR3 DNA follows: TGTGCCAGCACGGCAGACACCTATGGCTACACCTTC. This translates into CASTADTYGYTF. This chain uses TRBV28 with TRBJ1-2; D is undetermined. Germline CDR1 reads MDHEN; CDR2 reads SYDVKM. Trimming cost V 7 bases and J 4 bases, with 10 bases left between them. The CDR3 is 12 amino acids.

The rearrangement uses TRBV5-1 and TRBJ2-3; 10 bases align to TRBD2. Per the germline V gene, CDR1 is SGHRS and CDR2 is YFSETQ. This CDR3 region has 14 residues. Trimming took 7 bases from V and 5 from J; bases not matched to a gene: 7. CDR3 sequence reads: CASRAGGPKDTQYF. CDR3 bases: TGCGCCAGCCGAGCGGGAGGGCCGAAAGATACGCAGTATTTT. Full variable domain (missing parts from reference TRBV5-1 and TRBJ2-3): KAGVTQTPRYLIKTRGQQVTLSCSPISGHRSVSWYQQTPGQGLQFLFEYFSETQRNKGNFPGRFSGRQFSNSRSEMNVSTLELGDSALYLCASRAGGPKDTQYFGPGTRLTVL.

The chain employs TRBV28 and TRBJ1-2; 9 bases line up with TRBD1. Trimming at V came to 3 bases and at J to 6 bases, leaving 5 bases not matched to a gene. From germline, CDR1 is MDHEN and CDR2 SYDVKM. The CDR3 has 14 residues. The CDR3 region has the DNA TGTGCCAGCAGTTTCCCGGGACAGGGAGATGGCTACACCTTC. It yields the protein CASSFPGQGDGYTF.

V gene TRBV30 combines with J gene TRBJ1-5; possible D gene TRBD1, 6 bases. In germline, CDR1 is GTSNPN, CDR2 SVGIG (reference sequence). The CDR3 length is 16 residues. Trimming removed 2 bases from V and 0 bases from J, with 14 bases in between. DNA of the CDR3: TGTGCCTGGAGTTTAACAGGGAGAGATAGCAATCAGCCCCAGCATTTT. It specifies CAWSLTGRDSNQPQHF. The full variable domain, its missing parts supplied by reference TRBV30 and TRBJ1-5, is SQTIHQWPATLVQPVGSPLSLECTVEGTSNPNLYWYRQAAGRGLQLLFYSVGIGQISSEVPQNLSASRPQDRQFILSSKKLLLSDSGFYLCAWSLTGRDSNQPQHFGDGTRLSIL.

The genes are TRBV18 and TRBJ1-5; TRBD1 aligns across 8 bases. Germline assignment: CDR1 KGHSH and CDR2 LQKENI. V shed 3 bases, J shed 0 bases, and the junction held 4 bases outside the gene matches. This CDR3 is built from 16 residues. The CDR3 spells CASSPQGASSNQPQHF. The CDR3 DNA reads as TGTGCCAGCTCACCGCAGGGGGCGAGTAGCAATCAGCCCCAGCATTTT.

This clone occurred once. The CDR3 loop is CASSIHGQGDPGYTF. CDR3 nucleotides: TGTGCCAGTAGTATCCACGGACAGGGGGATCCTGGCTACACCTTC. J is TRBJ1-2 and V is TRBV19, with 10 bases matching TRBD1. CDR3 length: 15 amino acids. Germline V gene lookup returns CDR1 LNHDA and CDR2 SQIVND (reference sequence). V trimming: 3 bases; J trimming: 7 bases; junction bases outside the gene matches: 8.

The chain has TRBV18 and TRBJ2-7, with TRBD1 identical over 7 bases. CDR1 is KGHSH, CDR2 LQKENI, per germline. V lost 1 base and J lost 2; bases outside the gene matches: 2. There are 14 residues in the CDR3. CDR3 amino acids: CASSPRDRTYEQYF. CDR3 in DNA: TGTGCCAGCTCACCACGGGACAGAACCTACGAGCAGTACTTC.

The V gene is TRBV19, the J gene TRBJ2-1, with TRBD2 identical over 11 bases. V lost 6 bases to trimming and J lost 2 bases; unmatched junction nucleotides: 3. CDR3 length: 15 residues. CDR1 is LNHDA, CDR2 SQIVND, per germline (reference sequence). The CDR3 loop reads CASRVAGGAYNEQFF. CDR3 coding DNA: TGTGCCAGTAGAGTAGCGGGAGGGGCCTACAATGAGCAGTTCTTC.